One sample yielded the 25 T cell receptor beta chains listed below, sequenced in a study of T-cell reconstitution after alpha-beta-depleted transplantation in children. A library of TCRbeta sequences, prepared with unique molecular identifiers, was generated. Each CDR3 protein gets one entry after TCRdb re-called the PCR reads with MiXCR. The sample has hundreds of thousands of distinct CDR3 sequences, roughly 15% seen once. This sample comprised PBMCs, mostly from graft donor cells, obtained 360 days after TCRalphabeta/CD19-depleted stem cell transplant. These TCRs come from a male patient between 2 and 9 years old who had a stem cell transplant for acute lymphoblastic leukemia, so the T cells may come from the graft donor.

This clonotype has more than one count but fewer than ten. The rearrangement links TRBV10-3 to TRBJ1-5, with 7 bases fitting TRBD1. J was trimmed by 6 bases and V by 8 bases; bases with no gene match: 7. This CDR3 spans 13 amino acids. Germline V gene sequence: CDR1 ENHRY, CDR2 SYGVKD. The CDR3 nucleotides are TGTGCCATCTGTCCGGACAGGTTTCAGCCCCAGCATTTT. Protein: CAICPDRFQPQHF.

Only a few counts were recorded for this clonotype. The CDR3 here is CASKTGGAYSNQPQHF. CDR3 bases: TGTGCCAGCAAGACAGGGGGAGCATATAGCAATCAGCCCCAGCATTTT. This chain connects TRBV12-3 or TRBV12-4 to TRBJ1-5, with TRBD1 matching over 9 bases. The CDR3 covers 16 residues. V lost 7 bases, J lost 0 bases, and 7 bases stayed unmatched.

In its sample, this clonotype was seen a few times. The genes are TRBV10-3 and TRBJ2-7, with TRBD2 identical over 10 bases. This CDR3 has 14 residues. Germline V gene lookup returns CDR1 ENHRY and CDR2 SYGVKD. The junction had 4 bases not matched to a gene; V was cut back by 6 bases and J by 2 bases. CDR3 bases: TGTGCCATCAGAGGACTAGCGGCAGCCTACGAGCAGTACTTC. It codes for CAIRGLAAAYEQYF.

This clonotype was seen only a few times. This chain joins TRBV5-5 and TRBJ2-1; D is tentatively TRBD1 or TRBD2 (5 bases each). Germline loops: CDR1 SGHKS, CDR2 YYEKEE (reference sequence). This CDR3 has 15 residues. V was clipped by 3 bases and J by 1 base, with 11 bases between them. Here the CDR3 reads CASSSGTQSYNEQFF. The CDR3 DNA follows: TGTGCCAGCAGCTCCGGGACCCAATCCTACAATGAGCAGTTCTTC.

Comment on this clonotype: A read error may be the cause here, since a much bigger clone is one base away. The chain employs TRBV5-1 and TRBJ2-7; a possible D gene is TRBD1 (5 bases). V lost 0 bases to trimming and J lost 3 bases, with 7 bases between them. The CDR3 covers 13 residues. Germline V gives CDR1 SGHRS, CDR2 YFSETQ. The CDR3 DNA reads as TGCGCCAGCAGCTTGGGACAGATCTACGAGCAGTACTTC. It codes for CASSLGQIYEQYF. Supplemented by reference TRBV5-1 and TRBJ2-7, the full variable domain reads KAGVTQTPRYLIKTRGQQVTLSCSPISGHRSVSWYQQTPGQGLQFLFEYFSETQRNKGNFPGRFSGRQFSNSRSEMNVSTLELGDSALYLCASSLGQIYEQYFGPGTRLTVT.

This clonotype has a handful of counts. The V gene is TRBV11-2, the J gene TRBJ2-1; 7 bases match TRBD1. J was trimmed by 3 bases and V by 1 base; bases with no gene match: 3. Germline CDR1 and CDR2: SGHAT and FQNNGV. This CDR3 comprises 15 residues. The CDR3 is CASSLVRGHYNEQFF. CDR3 DNA: TGTGCCAGCAGCTTAGTTAGGGGGCACTACAATGAGCAGTTCTTC.

Ten or more counts support this clonotype. The rearrangement joins TRBV7-9 to TRBJ1-2, with D possibly being TRBD1 (5 bases). There are 16 residues in the CDR3. V lost 3 bases and J 3 bases, leaving 17 bases between the germline ends. Germline loops: CDR1 SEHNR, CDR2 FQNEAQ (reference sequence). Here the CDR3 DNA reads TGTGCCAGCAGCTTCGCCGGGACCACTAGGGACTATGGCTACACCTTC. It is translated as CASSFAGTTRDYGYTF.

Regarding this clonotype: At one boundary the junction diverges from the germline segment, which might be a read error. The CDR3 protein is CATSLSGGAGNEQFF. DNA for the CDR3: TGTGCCACCAGCCTTAGCGGGGGGGCGGGCAATGAGCAGTTCTTC. The V and J genes are TRBV3-1 and TRBJ2-1, with 11 bases matching TRBD2. The CDR3 is made up of 15 amino acids. Germline CDR1 and CDR2: LGHDT and YNNKEL (reference sequence).

This clonotype was counted at least ten times. V gene TRBV13 combines with J gene TRBJ2-6; TRBD1 is a possible D gene (6 bases). Germline CDR1 and CDR2: PRHDT and FYEKMQ (reference sequence). The CDR3 length is 17 residues. V lost 5 bases and J lost 4, with 18 bases in between. This CDR3 reads CASSTYREGRGANVLTF. The CDR3 region has the DNA TGTGCCAGCAGCACCTACAGGGAAGGCAGGGGGGCCAACGTCCTGACTTTC.

This clonotype was found a few times. The chain has TRBV11-2 and TRBJ2-1, with TRBD2 matching over 16 bases. This CDR3 comprises 19 residues. Losses at the gene ends were 5 bases for V and 4 bases for J; bases not matched to a gene: 11. The germline V gene has CDR1 SGHAT and CDR2 FQNNGV. The CDR3 DNA follows: TGTGCCAGCAGCGTACCAACGGGACTAGCGGGGGGGCTATACAATGAGCAGTTCTTC. Translation gives CASSVPTGLAGGLYNEQFF.

The rearrangement links TRBV6-2 or TRBV6-3 to TRBJ2-1; TRBD2 is a possible D gene (5 bases). This CDR3 has 16 residues. The germline V and J ends were trimmed by 2 bases and 6 bases, with 17 bases remaining between them. Germline V gives CDR1 MNHEY, CDR2 SVGEGT. In DNA form, the CDR3 reads TGTGCCAGCAGTTACGGGGATGACTACTCTTTCAATGAGCAGTTCTTC. Translation: CASSYGDDYSFNEQFF.

This clonotype has a handful of counts. The J gene is TRBJ2-7, the V gene TRBV25-1, with D hard to call. Germline CDR1 reads MGHDK; CDR2 reads SYGVNS. This CDR3 comprises 14 residues. V lost 1 base, J lost 0 bases, and 7 bases lay in between. The CDR3 here is CASSESDDSYEQYF. The DNA for the CDR3 is TGTGCCAGCAGTGAATCCGACGACTCCTACGAGCAGTACTTC.

The chain joins TRBV12-3 or TRBV12-4 to TRBJ2-2, with a weak D call TRBD1 (6 bases). The CDR3 is 12 residues long. The ends were cut back, 8 bases at V and 7 bases at J, with 11 bases in the middle. CDR3 sequence reads: CASLRTVGELFF. CDR3 nucleotide sequence: TGTGCCAGCCTCCGGACAGTCGGGGAGCTGTTTTTT.

The sample holds one count of this clonotype. V gene TRBV20-1 combines with J gene TRBJ2-3; D might be TRBD2 (5 bases). This CDR3 has 17 amino acids. Per the germline V gene, CDR1 is DFQATT and CDR2 is SNEGSKA (reference sequence). Trimming cost V 5 bases and J 2 bases, with 23 bases left between them. The CDR3 nucleotides are TGCAGTGCTCCCACTCAAAGAATAGCGCCTTCCACAGATACGCAGTATTTT. It translates to CSAPTQRIAPSTDTQYF.

The chain links TRBV11-2 to TRBJ2-2; 9 bases match TRBD2. Unmatched junction bases numbered 7, after V lost 4 bases and J lost 4 bases. CDR1 SGHAT and CDR2 FQNNGV come from the germline V gene. The length of the CDR3 is 16 residues. CDR3 protein: CASSSASGIRTGELFF. CDR3 coding DNA: TGTGCCAGCAGCTCCGCTAGCGGGATACGCACCGGGGAGCTGTTTTTT. Supplemented by reference TRBV11-2 and TRBJ2-2, the full variable domain reads EAGVAQSPRYKIIEKRQSVAFWCNPISGHATLYWYQQILGQGPKLLIQFQNNGVVDDSQLPKDRFSAERLKGVDSTLKIQPAKLEDSAVYLCASSSASGIRTGELFFGEGSRLTVL.

This rearrangement joins TRBV7-7 to TRBJ2-2; D possibly corresponds to TRBD2 (6 bases). Trimming pared 1 base from V and 2 bases from J, leaving 8 bases between. This CDR3 comprises 15 residues. CDR1 is SSHAT, CDR2 FNYEAQ, per germline (reference sequence). The CDR3 coding sequence is TGTGCCAGCAGCTTAGGAGGGACTAACACCGGGGAGCTGTTTTTT. Translating gives CASSLGGTNTGELFF.

V and J are TRBV4-2 and TRBJ2-3; D remains ambiguous. Trimming shortened V by 0 bases and J by 2 bases, and 9 bases separated the two germline ends. Germline lookup yields CDR1 LGHNA and CDR2 YNFKEQ. CDR3 length equals 15 residues. CDR3 residues: CASSQEGSSTDTQYF. The DNA for the CDR3 is TGTGCCAGCAGCCAAGAGGGTAGCTCCACAGATACGCAGTATTTT.

In regard to this clonotype: One end of the junction does not line up with germline, which may come from a read error. This chain uses TRBV5-1 with TRBJ2-7, with 9 bases that match TRBD1. Germline V gene data show CDR1 as SGHRS and CDR2 as YFSETQ. CDR3 length: 16 amino acids. The CDR3 nucleotides are TGCGCCAGCAACTTGAACCTGCGGACAGGGGTAGGCGAGCAGTACTTC. It translates to CASNLNLRTGVGEQYF.

This chain joins TRBV4-2 and TRBJ2-3; no reliable D call. Germline assignment: CDR1 LGHNA and CDR2 YNFKEQ. There are 14 residues in the CDR3. V was shortened by 3 bases and J by 4 bases, with 11 bases between the two germline ends. The CDR3 reads CASSHPKESDTQYF. The CDR3 nucleotides read TGTGCCAGCAGCCACCCGAAGGAGTCAGATACGCAGTATTTT.

This clonotype was detected only a few times. The J gene is TRBJ2-4, the V gene TRBV5-1; possibly TRBD1 or TRBD2 for D (6 bases each). CDR1 and CDR2 from the germline V gene are SGHRS and YFSETQ. Trimming took off 1 base at V and 5 bases at J, with 19 bases between the two ends. The CDR3 covers 17 residues. The CDR3 nucleotides are TGCGCCAGCAGCTTGTGGGGACACCCGGAGGGGGAAAACATTCAGTACTTC. Its translation: CASSLWGHPEGENIQYF.

This clonotype has just a few counts. V usage is TRBV28 and J usage is TRBJ2-2; D may be TRBD1 or TRBD2 (5 bases each). The CDR3 spans 14 residues. Germline V gene sequence: CDR1 MDHEN, CDR2 SYDVKM. With 6 bases removed from V and 0 bases from J, the gap between germline ends came to 8 bases. DNA of the CDR3: TGTGCCAGCAGGGGACCTGCGAACACCGGGGAGCTGTTTTTT. Translated, it gives CASRGPANTGELFF.

J is TRBJ1-4 and V is TRBV7-6; D remains ambiguous. CDR3 length equals 14 residues. CDR1 and CDR2 from the germline V gene are SGHVS and FNYEAQ. V was cut by 6 bases and J by 0 bases, with 8 bases left in between. CDR3 sequence (DNA): TGTGCCAGCAGTTACCAGGCAACTAATGAAAAACTGTTTTTT. Its protein product is CASSYQATNEKLFF.

The chain carries TRBV10-1 and TRBJ2-7; TRBD1 matches at 8 bases. V was clipped by 6 bases and J by 11 bases; unmatched bases: 9. The CDR3 extends over 12 amino acids. CDR1 is WNHNN and CDR2 is SYGVQD in the germline V gene (reference sequence). The CDR3 DNA reads as TGCGCCAGCAGAGGACCCAGGGGGCGAAAGTACTTC. Translated, it gives CASRGPRGRKYF.

The chain combines TRBV4-1 with TRBJ2-1; unclear D gene. V was pared by 4 bases and J by 10 bases, with 8 bases between. The length of the CDR3 is 11 residues. CDR1 is MGHRA, CDR2 YSYEKL, per germline. CDR3 DNA sequence: TGCGCCAGCAGCCTCAGTCAGGAGCAGTTCTTC. Residues: CASSLSQEQFF.

This sequence joins TRBV12-3 or TRBV12-4 and TRBJ1-1; D remains unclear. Trimming took off 6 bases at V and 8 bases at J, with 10 bases between the two ends. The CDR3 contains 11 residues. The CDR3 sequence: CASRLGIEAFF. The CDR3 DNA follows: TGTGCCAGCAGGCTTGGAATCGAAGCTTTCTTT.